This entry describes one T cell receptor beta chain. The sample is drawn from a study of blood T cell repertoires in COVID-19. Study information: Sample material is recorded as cDNA or gDNA derived from T cells, B-cell-depleted T cells, or PBMCs.

Germline loops: CDR1 SGDLS, CDR2 YYNGEE. The J segment lost 5 bases and the V segment lost 0 bases, leaving 4 bases of the junction unmatched. This CDR3 is built from 15 residues. Profiling relied on immunoSEQ multiplex PCR, and the TCRdb table lists in-frame clones only, not all of them. The repertoire has about 200,000 clones, around three quarters of them found once; the top ten carry less than 7%. The J gene is TRBJ2-1, the V gene TRBV9; TRBD2 aligns across 8 bases. The source is a woman in her sixties or seventies with acute or convalescent COVID-19. The material sequenced was peripheral blood. CDR3 coding DNA: TGTGCCAGCAGCGTAGACGGGAGGGCCCACAATGAGCAGTTCTTC. This codes for CASSVDGRAHNEQFF.